The T cell receptor (beta chain) described here comes from a study of blood T cells in healthy people across ages (dated by TCRdb to about 2015). Some background on the complete study: In model experiments, roughly one uniquely barcoded TCR beta cDNA molecule per two T cells was captured by template switching. The study measured age-related changes in TCR beta repertoire diversity using deep sequencing normalized with unique cDNA molecular identifiers. The donors were divided into four age groups: young (average approximately 17 years), middle-aged (approximately 39), aged (roughly 60) and long-lived (about 79). To avoid experimental bias, donors of different ages were distributed randomly across sequencing lanes. Two additional independent replicas of 1 million unique cDNA reads from the same blood draw were analyzed for two donors (one aged 18 to 30 and one aged 80 or older). The study at large found these results: Because the CMV infection status of the donors was unknown, age-related changes in expanded clonotypes may potentially have been confounded. A strong correlation was found between observed TCR beta diversity and the percentage of naive T cells measured by flow cytometry. Observed TCR beta diversity per million T cells fell roughly linearly with age, and a significant reduction was already apparent by age around 40. Since profiling was done on bulk unsorted PBMCs, naive and antigen-experienced compartments could not be conclusively compared. Compared with the aged group, the long-lived group had more naive CD4+ T cells, fewer expanded clones and increased TCR diversity, suggesting age selection. Estimates of total diversity based on one million sequenced T cells were regarded as lower bounds and as underestimates.

Library preparation used 5' RACE. A second PCR of about 7 to 12 cycles was run with a J-beta primer mix and a sample-barcoded 5' primer. A template-switch 5' adaptor carrying 12 random nucleotides introduced a unique molecular identifier onto each TCR beta cDNA molecule. At least 3 million CDR3-containing paired-end reads were obtained from each sample. First-strand cDNA was synthesized from all RNA with the Mint cDNA synthesis kit, primed by a TRBC-specific oligonucleotide. After uracil-DNA glycosylase treatment, a first 18-cycle PCR used universal primers M1SS and BC2_uni_R on all cDNA. As for how the authors treated the data: For normalization, 1 million high-quality reads, each with a distinct molecular identifier, were randomly selected from each sample. Instead of being binned into consensus sequences, reads that shared molecular identifiers were thrown out. MiTCR, run with a Q25 quality threshold and the strictest error-elimination algorithm, handled CDR3 identification, clonotype clustering and error correction. A nonparametric unseen species model with Euler transformation was used to estimate a lower bound on total TCR beta diversity. TCRdb passed the public sequencing reads through fastp at Q25 and MiXCR, retaining productive beta sequences. Rows are combined by CDR3 protein, so each entry shows the most common genes and DNA. TCRdb assigned the V and J calls; the authors' analysis was not used. The sample yields over 1,500,000 distinct CDR3 sequences; about two fifths were counted once. Clones ranked in the top ten supply 23% of the sample.

Systemically healthy Caucasian individuals from Russia, 39 in total and aged about 6 to 95 years, were included as donors. Each donor gave 9 to 10 milliliters of peripheral blood, collected into EDTA-treated Vacutainer tubes. Ficoll-Paque density-gradient centrifugation was used to isolate PBMCs, with at least 6.5 million per sample. Total RNA, at least 6 micrograms per sample, was extracted from PBMCs with Trizol reagent. For every donor, flow cytometry on a PBMC aliquot measured the percentage of naive CD45RAhigh/CD27high T cells. Notes on this clonotype: Its recognized antigen is unknown. No base quality information exists; no much larger clone differs at one position.

CDR1 and CDR2 are drawn from the germline V gene: SQVTM, ANQGSEA. V is cut by 0 bases and J by 13 bases, and the space between the germline ends is 13 bases. CDR3 length: 12 amino acids, cysteine to phenylalanine. Only CDR3 DNA remains: 36 bases, in frame from the first base. The chain joins TRBV29-1 to TRBJ2-4; perhaps TRBD2 is the D gene, with 6 bases matching. The receptor was isolated from a human donor in good health. Material for sequencing was blood. CDR3 reads: CSVEDRWGEQYF. The DNA is TGCAGCGTTGAAGATAGATGGGGGGAGCAGTACTTC.